The next 16 T cell receptor beta chains were all read from a single sample in a study of T cell clonality in common variable immunodeficiency. Method: immunoSEQ multiplex PCR; TCRdb's copy keeps in-frame clones and lacks some. The data show some 60,000 clones, none appearing only once, with around 1.6% held by the ten largest. Source material: peripheral blood mononuclear cells. The receptors come from a person aged 18-70 years in good health.

This clone was recorded at least ten times. The read is 3 residues too short to cover the CDR3 end, so that end is filled in from the germline J gene. Other nucleotide sequences from this sample produce the same CDR3. J is TRBJ2-1 and V is TRBV28, with 9 bases that match TRBD1. Germline V gene sequence: CDR1 MDHEN, CDR2 SYDVKM. The junction had 10 bases not matched to a gene; V was cut back by 6 bases and J by 7 bases. The CDR3 consists of 15 residues. Here the CDR3 reads CASSPDRGRNNEQFF. The DNA read from the CDR3 is TGTGCCAGCAGCCCGGACAGGGGTCGGAATAATGAG.

This clone was seen many times. Coverage ceases 3 residues before the CDR3 finishes, and the germline J gene fills in the end. The V and J genes are TRBV20-1 and TRBJ2-7; 9 bases match TRBD1. The germline V gene has CDR1 DFQATT and CDR2 SNEGSKA (reference sequence). The V gene end was trimmed by 5 bases and the J gene end by 2 bases; junction bases not matched to a gene: 10. The CDR3 length is 15 residues. CDR3 sequence reads: CSASPRDRAPYEQYF. The sequenced part of the CDR3 DNA is TGCAGTGCTTCCCCCCGGGACAGGGCACCCTACGAG.

This clone was observed many times. The sequenced fragment ends 3 residues before the CDR3 boundary, so the rest is inferred from the germline J gene. This chain connects TRBV29-1 to TRBJ2-7; D ambiguous. From germline, CDR1 is SQVTM and CDR2 ANQGSEA. The CDR3 spans 13 residues. Deletions cut 5 bases from V and 0 bases from J, with 11 bases between. The sequenced part of the CDR3 DNA is TGCAGCGTTACAGACACGAGCTCCTACGAG. Its translation: CSVTDTSSYE. The full CDR3 protein is CSVTDTSSYEQYF.

This clone was recorded at least ten times. Read sequence stops 3 residues before the CDR3 end, and the germline J gene provides the missing end. The chain uses TRBV7-8 and TRBJ2-3; 7 nucleotides agree with TRBD1. This CDR3 has 16 amino acids. With V trimmed by 5 bases and J by 3 bases, 11 bases remained unmatched. Germline V lookup: CDR1 SGHVS, CDR2 FQNEAQ. Partial CDR3 DNA: TGTGCCAGCAGCACCCGAAACAGGGGAGAAACAGATACG. Amino acid sequence: CASSTRNRGETDT. The full CDR3 is CASSTRNRGETDTQYF. Filled out from reference TRBV7-8 and TRBJ2-3, the complete variable domain reads GAGVSQSPRYKVAKRGQDVALRCDPISGHVSLFWYQQALGQGPEFLTYFQNEAQLDKSGLPSDRFFAERPEGSVSTLKIQRTQQEDSAVYLCASSTRNRGETDTQYFGPGTRLTVL.

This clone was observed many times. The sequence runs out 3 residues before the end of the CDR3; the remainder is reconstructed from the germline J gene. The chain is built from TRBV29-1 and TRBJ1-2, with TRBD1 identical over 7 bases. Looked up from germline, CDR1 is SQVTM and CDR2 is ANQGSEA. Trimming removed 6 bases from V and 0 bases from J; junction bases left unmatched: 1. The CDR3 runs 12 residues. The CDR3 sequence: CSVQGTNYGYTF. CDR3 DNA, as far as it was read: TGCAGCGTACAGGGGACTAACTATGGC.

There are many counts of this clone. Read sequence stops 3 residues before the CDR3 end, and the germline J gene provides the missing end. This chain links TRBV12-3 or TRBV12-4 with TRBJ2-1, with 8 positions matching TRBD2. Unmatched junction bases numbered 6, after V lost 6 bases and J lost 2 bases. The length of the CDR3 is 15 residues. CDR3 DNA (partial): TGTGCCAGCAGCCCTAGCGGGTTGGCCTACAATGAG. Protein sequence: CASSPSGLAYNE. Given in full, the CDR3 is CASSPSGLAYNEQFF.

This clone was seen a handful of times. The read ends 3 residues before the CDR3 terminus; that terminus is restored from the germline J gene. The chain has TRBV18 and TRBJ2-5, with a possible D match to TRBD2 (6 bases). Deletions cut 3 bases from V and 6 bases from J, with 20 bases between. The CDR3 is made up of 16 amino acids. The germline V gene has CDR1 KGHSH and CDR2 LQKENI. CDR3 region: CASSPRAAEEGKTQYF. CDR3 DNA, as far as it was read: TGTGCCAGCTCACCCCGAGCGGCTGAGGAGGGAAAGACC.

This clone was seen ten or more times. The observed sequence ends 3 residues before the CDR3 terminus, with the missing tail filled in from the germline J gene. The chain combines TRBV20-1 with TRBJ1-5; 10 nucleotides match TRBD1. The ends lost 4 bases at V and 2 bases at J; junction bases unmatched: 5. CDR3 size: 15 residues. The germline CDR1 and CDR2 sequences are DFQATT and SNEGSKA (reference sequence). The CDR3 reads CSAIRTGGGNQPQHF. The part of the CDR3 DNA that was read is TGCAGTGCTATTAGGACAGGGGGAGGCAATCAGCCC.

There are many counts of this clone. The read terminates 3 residues ahead of where the CDR3 ends, so the germline J gene completes it. This chain joins TRBV7-4 and TRBJ2-3; weak D call: TRBD2 (6 bases). Trimming removed 1 base at V and 0 bases at J, with 8 bases between. The CDR3 spans 15 residues. The germline V gene encodes CDR1 SGHVT and CDR2 SQSDAQ. CDR3 DNA, as far as it was read: TGTGCCAGCAGCTTAGGTAGCGGCAGCACAGATACG. Amino acid sequence: CASSLGSGSTDT. The whole CDR3 protein is CASSLGSGSTDTQYF. Using reference TRBV7-4 and TRBJ2-3 for the parts outside the CDR3, the full variable domain is GAGVSQSPRYKVAKRGRDVALRCDSISGHVTLYWYRQTLGQGSEVLTYSQSDAQRDKSGRPSGRFSAERPERSVSTLKIQRTEQGDSAVYLCASSLGSGSTDTQYFGPGTRLTVL.

This clone was counted ten times or more. An end of the junction differs from the germline gene, which may be a read error. With the read ending 3 residues before the CDR3 end, the germline J gene is used to fill in that end. The V gene is TRBV4-2, the J gene TRBJ2-3; TRBD2 is a possible D gene (6 bases). Germline loops: CDR1 LGHNA, CDR2 YNFKEQ. The CDR3 is made up of 14 amino acids. The sequenced CDR3 bases are TGCGCCAGCAGCCCCGGGGGTTGGACAGATACG. Protein: CASSPGGWTDT. The full CDR3 reads CASSPGGWTDTQYF.

At least ten counts were recorded for this clone. CDR3 DNA, as far as it was read: TGTGCCAGTAGTTTCAGGATTAGGAACACTGAA. This translates into CASSFRIRNTE. The CDR3 as a whole reads CASSFRIRNTEAFF. The chain uses TRBV19 and TRBJ1-1; D is uncertain. Coverage ceases 3 residues before the CDR3 finishes, and the germline J gene fills in the end. Germline V gives CDR1 LNHDA, CDR2 SQIVND (reference sequence). The V gene lost 5 bases and the J gene lost 1 base, with 11 bases spanning the gap. The length of the CDR3 is 14 residues.

This clone was seen many times. The read halts 3 residues ahead of the CDR3 end, with the missing end drawn from the germline J gene. The chain carries TRBV19 and TRBJ2-7, with 10 bases identical to TRBD2. CDR1 and CDR2 (germline): LNHDA, SQIVND (reference sequence). The CDR3 spans 16 residues. Losses at the gene ends were 3 bases for V and 3 bases for J; bases not matched to a gene: 8. The covered CDR3 bases are TGTGCCAGTAGTATGGTAGCGGGAGGCCGGGACTACGAG. This sequence encodes CASSMVAGGRDYE. The full CDR3 protein reads CASSMVAGGRDYEQYF. Based on the CDR3 plus reference TRBV19 and TRBJ2-7, the full variable domain is DGGITQSPKYLFRKEGQNVTLSCEQNLNHDAMYWYRQDPGQGLRLIYYSQIVNDFQKGDIAEGYSVSREKKESFPLTVTSAQKNPTAFYLCASSMVAGGRDYEQYFGPGTRLTVT.

This clone was seen at least ten times. The read ends 3 residues before the CDR3 terminus; that terminus is restored from the germline J gene. The chain uses TRBV7-2 and TRBJ2-7; TRBD2 matches 7 bases. This CDR3 is built from 15 residues. Unmatched junction bases numbered 8, after V lost 4 bases and J lost 2 bases. The germline V gene has CDR1 SGHTA and CDR2 FQGNSA. CDR3 region: CASSSLLATAYEQYF. The CDR3 DNA, read in part, is TGTGCCAGCAGCTCACTACTAGCGACCGCCTACGAG.

A note on this clone: Sequencing ends 3 residues short of the CDR3 end; the germline J gene provides the rest. The V call is TRBV27, the J call TRBJ2-5; tentatively, D is TRBD1 (6 bases). V lost 0 bases, J lost 5 bases, and 16 bases lay in between. Germline lookup yields CDR1 MNHEY and CDR2 SMNVEV (reference sequence). CDR3 length: 16 residues. The CDR3 DNA, read in part, is TGTGCCAGCAGTTTATCGGGCAGGGGTGTCGTGGAGACC. Its translation: CASSLSGRGVVET. The whole CDR3 is CASSLSGRGVVETQYF.

This clone was seen at least ten times. The CDR3 spells CAISEGGRSADTQYF. The sequenced part of the CDR3 DNA is TGTGCCATCAGTGAGGGCGGGAGGTCCGCAGATACG. V and J are TRBV10-3 and TRBJ2-3, with TRBD2 matching 8 bases. The sequenced fragment ends 3 residues before the CDR3 boundary, so the rest is inferred from the germline J gene. The V gene's germline CDR1 is ENHRY and CDR2 SYGVKD. The CDR3 extends over 15 amino acids. V dropped 2 bases and J dropped 4; count of bases not matched to a gene: 5.

Many counts were recorded for this clone. The CDR3 loop is CAWSVGGGTPYEQYF. The CDR3 DNA, read in part, is TGTGCCTGGAGTGTTGGAGGGGGCACCCCCTACGAG. V is TRBV30 and J is TRBJ2-7; TRBD1 might be the D (7 bases). With the read ending 3 residues before the CDR3 end, the germline J gene is used to fill in that end. CDR3 length equals 15 residues. V was cut by 0 bases and J by 2 bases, with 14 bases left in between. Germline-derived CDR1 and CDR2 are GTSNPN and SVGIG (reference sequence).